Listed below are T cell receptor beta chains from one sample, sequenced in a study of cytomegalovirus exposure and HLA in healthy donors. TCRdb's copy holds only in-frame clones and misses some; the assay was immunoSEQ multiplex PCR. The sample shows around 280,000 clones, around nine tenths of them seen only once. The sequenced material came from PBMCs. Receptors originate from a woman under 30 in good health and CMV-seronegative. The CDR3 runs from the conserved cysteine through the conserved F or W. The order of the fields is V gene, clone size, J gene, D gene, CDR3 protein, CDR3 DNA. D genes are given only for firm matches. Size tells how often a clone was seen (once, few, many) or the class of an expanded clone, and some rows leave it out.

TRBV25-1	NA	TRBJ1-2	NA	CASSGGPGYTF	TGTGCCAGCAGTGGAGGGCCGGGCTACACCTTC
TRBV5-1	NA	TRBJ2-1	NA	CATSRGSLYNEQFF	TGCGCCACCAGCAGGGGCTCTCTATACAATGAGCAGTTCTTC
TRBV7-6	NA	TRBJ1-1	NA	CASSLSPGVNTEAFF	TGTGCCAGCAGCTTATCCCCAGGGGTGAACACTGAAGCTTTCTTT
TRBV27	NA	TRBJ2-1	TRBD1	CASFRGQGADEQFF	TGTGCCAGCTTCCGTGGACAGGGGGCCGATGAGCAGTTCTTC
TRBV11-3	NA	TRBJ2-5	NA	CARWRAPNGETQYF	TGTGCCAGGTGGCGGGCTCCCAACGGAGAGACCCAGTACTTC
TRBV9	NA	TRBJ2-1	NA	CASSAQYSYNEQFF	TGTGCCAGCAGCGCTCAGTACTCCTACAATGAGCAGTTCTTC
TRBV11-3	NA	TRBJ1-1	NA	CASSLDSNTEAFF	TGTGCCAGCAGCTTAGACAGTAACACTGAAGCTTTCTTT
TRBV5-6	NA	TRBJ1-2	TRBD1	CASSSGRTGRNYGYTF	TGTGCCAGCAGCAGTGGACGGACAGGGAGAAACTATGGCTACACCTTC
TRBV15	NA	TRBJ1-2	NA	CATSRGGSYGYTF	TGTGCCACCTCTCGGGGGGGGTCCTATGGCTACACCTTC
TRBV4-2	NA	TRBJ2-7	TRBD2	CASSPAGTNYEQYF	TGTGCCAGCAGCCCTGCCGGGACTAACTACGAGCAGTACTTC
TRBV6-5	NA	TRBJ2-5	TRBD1	CASSRNTGTGYKQYF	TGTGCCAGCAGTCGCAACACCGGGACAGGGTATAAGCAGTACTTC
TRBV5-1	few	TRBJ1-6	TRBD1	CASSGRTGFDSPLHF	TGCGCCAGCAGCGGCCGGACAGGGTTTGATTCACCCCTCCACTTT
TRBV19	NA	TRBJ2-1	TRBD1	CASNTGGDEQFF	TGTGCCAGTAATACAGGGGGTGATGAGCAGTTCTTC
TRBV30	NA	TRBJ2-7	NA	CAWTIGVDYEQYF	TGTGCCTGGACAATAGGAGTCGACTACGAGCAGTACTTC
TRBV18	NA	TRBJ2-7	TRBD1	CASSTRPGTGAYEQYF	TGTGCCAGCTCGACGAGGCCCGGGACAGGGGCCTACGAGCAGTACTTC
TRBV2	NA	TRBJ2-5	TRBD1	CASSGRQGAGETQYF	TGTGCCAGCAGTGGACGGCAGGGGGCGGGAGAGACCCAGTACTTC
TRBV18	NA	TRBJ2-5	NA	CASSDSPFQETQYF	TGTGCCAGCTCAGATAGCCCGTTCCAAGAGACCCAGTACTTC
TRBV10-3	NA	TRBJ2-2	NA	CAISESLGVSSDGELFF	TGTGCCATCAGTGAAAGTTTAGGGGTCTCTTCGGACGGGGAGCTGTTTTTT
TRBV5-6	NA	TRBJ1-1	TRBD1	CASSFGQGLMNTEAFF	TGTGCCAGCAGCTTTGGACAGGGCCTCATGAACACTGAAGCTTTCTTT
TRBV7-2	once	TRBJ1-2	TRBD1	CASRPPGQGNYGYTF	TGTGCCAGCAGACCGCCGGGACAGGGCAACTATGGCTACACCTTC
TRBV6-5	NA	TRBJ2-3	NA	CASSYQASTDTQYF	TGTGCCAGCAGTTACCAGGCGTCCACAGATACGCAGTATTTT
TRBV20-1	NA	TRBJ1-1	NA	CSALGGEAFF	TGCAGTGCGCTGGGGGGTGAAGCTTTCTTT
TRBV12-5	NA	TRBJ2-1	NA	CASGLIVGGSYNEQFF	TGTGCTAGTGGTTTAATCGTGGGGGGCTCCTACAATGAGCAGTTCTTC
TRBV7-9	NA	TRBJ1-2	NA	CASSLGYRDFEGYTF	TGTGCCAGCAGCTTGGGGTACAGGGATTTCGAAGGCTACACCTTC
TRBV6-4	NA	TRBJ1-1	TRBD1	CASSDSTGGNTEAFF	TGTGCCAGCAGTGACTCTACAGGGGGGAACACTGAAGCTTTCTTT
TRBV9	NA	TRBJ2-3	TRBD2	CASSVAGGEADTQYF	TGTGCCAGCAGCGTAGCGGGGGGTGAGGCAGATACGCAGTATTTT
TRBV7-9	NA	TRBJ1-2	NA	CASSHFPGGEVDYGYTF	TGTGCCAGCAGCCACTTTCCGGGAGGGGAGGTAGACTATGGCTACACCTTC
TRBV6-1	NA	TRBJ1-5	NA	CASSDTGMSNQPQHF	TGTGCCAGCAGTGACACAGGGATGAGCAATCAGCCCCAGCATTTT
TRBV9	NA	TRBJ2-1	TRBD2	CASSGQAGANYNEQFF	TGTGCCAGCAGCGGTCAAGCGGGGGCCAACTACAATGAGCAGTTCTTC
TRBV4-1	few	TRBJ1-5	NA	CASSQRGFYNQPQHF	TGCGCCAGCAGCCAACGAGGTTTTTACAATCAGCCCCAGCATTTT
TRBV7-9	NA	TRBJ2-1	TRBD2	CASSLELADNEQFF	TGTGCCAGCAGCTTAGAACTAGCGGACAATGAGCAGTTCTTC
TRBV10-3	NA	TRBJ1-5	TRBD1	CATSRRQGAFQPQHF	TGTGCCACCTCCAGGCGACAGGGGGCGTTTCAGCCCCAGCATTTT
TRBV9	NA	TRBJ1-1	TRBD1	CASSAQGQANTEAFF	TGTGCCAGCAGCGCACAAGGACAGGCAAACACTGAAGCTTTCTTT
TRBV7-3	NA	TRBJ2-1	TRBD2	CASSVGLAGGPAVSSYNEQFF	TGTGCCAGCAGCGTAGGACTAGCGGGGGGGCCTGCCGTGAGCTCCTACAATGAGCAGTTCTTC
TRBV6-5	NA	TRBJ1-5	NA	CASSSGYSNQPQHF	TGTGCCAGCAGTTCCGGGTATAGCAATCAGCCCCAGCATTTT
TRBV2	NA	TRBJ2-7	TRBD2	CASSDPSGVHEQYF	TGTGCCAGCAGTGACCCTAGCGGGGTTCACGAGCAGTACTTC
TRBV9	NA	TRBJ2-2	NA	CASSVSGSNTGELFF	TGTGCCAGCAGCGTTAGCGGTTCGAACACCGGGGAGCTGTTTTTT
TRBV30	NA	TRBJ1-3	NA	CAWLTSFSGNTIYF	TGTGCCTGGCTGACTTCCTTCTCCGGAAACACCATATATTTT
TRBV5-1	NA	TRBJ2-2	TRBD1	CASSFVTGDPGELFF	TGCGCCAGCAGCTTTGTGACAGGGGACCCCGGGGAGCTGTTTTTT
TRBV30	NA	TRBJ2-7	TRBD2	CAWSVRGRGSFEQYF	TGTGCCTGGAGTGTACGCGGGCGGGGGTCCTTCGAGCAGTACTTC